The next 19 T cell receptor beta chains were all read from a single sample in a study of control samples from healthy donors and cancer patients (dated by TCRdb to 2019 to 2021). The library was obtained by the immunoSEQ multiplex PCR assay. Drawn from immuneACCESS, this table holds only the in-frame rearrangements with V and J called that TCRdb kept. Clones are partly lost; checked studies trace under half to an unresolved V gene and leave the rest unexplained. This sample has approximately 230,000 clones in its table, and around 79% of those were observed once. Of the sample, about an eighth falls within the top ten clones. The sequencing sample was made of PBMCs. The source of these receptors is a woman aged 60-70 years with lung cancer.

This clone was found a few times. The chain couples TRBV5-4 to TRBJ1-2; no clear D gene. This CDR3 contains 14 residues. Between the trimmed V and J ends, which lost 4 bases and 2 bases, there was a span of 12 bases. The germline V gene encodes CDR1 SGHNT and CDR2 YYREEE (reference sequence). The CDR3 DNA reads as TGTGCCAGCAGCCCTCCCACAGAGAACTATGGCTACACCTTC. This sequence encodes CASSPPTENYGYTF.

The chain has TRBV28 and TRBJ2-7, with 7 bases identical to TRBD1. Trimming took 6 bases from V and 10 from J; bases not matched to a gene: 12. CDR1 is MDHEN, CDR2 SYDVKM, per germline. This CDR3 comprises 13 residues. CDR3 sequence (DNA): TGTGCCAGCAGAAACCCCCGGACAGGCGTTCAGTACTTC. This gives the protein CASRNPRTGVQYF.

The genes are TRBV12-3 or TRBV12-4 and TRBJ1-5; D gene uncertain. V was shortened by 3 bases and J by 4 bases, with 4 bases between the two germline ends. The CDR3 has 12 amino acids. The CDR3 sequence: CASSLGNQPQHF. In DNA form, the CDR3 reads TGTGCCAGCAGTTTGGGGAATCAGCCCCAGCATTTT.

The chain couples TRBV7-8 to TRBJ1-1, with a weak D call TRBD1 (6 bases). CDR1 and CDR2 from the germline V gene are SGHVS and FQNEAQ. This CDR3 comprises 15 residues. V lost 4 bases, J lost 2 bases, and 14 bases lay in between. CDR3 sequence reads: CASSWGGGDNTEAFF. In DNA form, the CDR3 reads TGTGCCAGCAGCTGGGGAGGGGGGGACAACACTGAAGCTTTCTTT.

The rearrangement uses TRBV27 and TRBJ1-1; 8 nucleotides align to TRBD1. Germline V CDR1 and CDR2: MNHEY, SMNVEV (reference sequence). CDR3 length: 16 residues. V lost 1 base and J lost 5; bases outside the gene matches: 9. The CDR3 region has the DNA TGTGCCAGCAGTTTATGGCAGGGGGCGAGGGAAACTGAAGCTTTCTTT. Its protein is CASSLWQGARETEAFF.

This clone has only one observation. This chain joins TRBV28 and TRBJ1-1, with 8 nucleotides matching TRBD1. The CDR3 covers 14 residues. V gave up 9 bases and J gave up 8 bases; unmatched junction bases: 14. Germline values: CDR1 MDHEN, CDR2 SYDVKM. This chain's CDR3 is CASNRGEYLIEAFF. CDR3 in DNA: TGTGCCAGTAACAGGGGGGAATACCTAATCGAAGCTTTCTTT.

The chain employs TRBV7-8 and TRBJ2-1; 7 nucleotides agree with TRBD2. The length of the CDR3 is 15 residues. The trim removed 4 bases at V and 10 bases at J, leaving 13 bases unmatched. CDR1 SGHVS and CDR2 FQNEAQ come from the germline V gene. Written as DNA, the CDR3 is TGTGCCAGCAGCTCCCCCTGGGGGGGGGTGAAGGAGCAGTTCTTC. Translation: CASSSPWGGVKEQFF.

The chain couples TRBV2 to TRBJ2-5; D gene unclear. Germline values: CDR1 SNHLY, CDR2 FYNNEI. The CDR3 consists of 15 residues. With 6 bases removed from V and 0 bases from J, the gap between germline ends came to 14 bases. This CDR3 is CASRFDFSHQETQYF. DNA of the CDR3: TGTGCCAGCAGGTTCGATTTCAGCCACCAAGAGACCCAGTACTTC. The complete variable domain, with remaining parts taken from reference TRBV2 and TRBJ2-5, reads EPEVTQTPSHQVTQMGQEVILRCVPISNHLYFYWYRQILGQKVEFLVSFYNNEISEKSEIFDDQFSVERPDGSNFTLKIRSTKLEDSAMYFCASRFDFSHQETQYFGPGTRLLVL.

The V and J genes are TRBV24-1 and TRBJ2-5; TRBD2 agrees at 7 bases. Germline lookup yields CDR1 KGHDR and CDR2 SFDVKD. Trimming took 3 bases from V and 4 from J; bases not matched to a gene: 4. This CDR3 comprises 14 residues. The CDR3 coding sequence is TGTGCCACCAGTGATGCGGGGGTCCCAGAGACCCAGTACTTC. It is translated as CATSDAGVPETQYF.

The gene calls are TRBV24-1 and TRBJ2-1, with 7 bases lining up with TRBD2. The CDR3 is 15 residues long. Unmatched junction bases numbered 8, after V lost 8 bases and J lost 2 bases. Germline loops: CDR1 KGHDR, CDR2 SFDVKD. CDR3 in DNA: TGTGCCACCACCTCGGGGGGAGGTGCCTACAATGAGCAGTTCTTC. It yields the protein CATTSGGGAYNEQFF.

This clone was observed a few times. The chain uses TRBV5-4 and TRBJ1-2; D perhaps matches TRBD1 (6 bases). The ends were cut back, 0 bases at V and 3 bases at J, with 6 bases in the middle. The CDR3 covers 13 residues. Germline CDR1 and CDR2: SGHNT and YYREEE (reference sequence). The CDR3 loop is CASSLAGDYGYTF. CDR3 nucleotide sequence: TGTGCCAGCAGCTTGGCAGGGGACTATGGCTACACCTTC.

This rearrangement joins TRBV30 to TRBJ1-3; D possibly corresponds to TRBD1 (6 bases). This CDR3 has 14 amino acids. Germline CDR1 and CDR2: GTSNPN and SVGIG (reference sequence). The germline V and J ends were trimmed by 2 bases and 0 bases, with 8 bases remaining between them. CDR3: CAWSRGGSGNTIYF. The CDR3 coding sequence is TGTGCCTGGAGTAGGGGGGGCTCTGGAAACACCATATATTTT. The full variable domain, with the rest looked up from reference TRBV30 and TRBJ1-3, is SQTIHQWPATLVQPVGSPLSLECTVEGTSNPNLYWYRQAAGRGLQLLFYSVGIGQISSEVPQNLSASRPQDRQFILSSKKLLLSDSGFYLCAWSRGGSGNTIYFGEGSWLTVV.

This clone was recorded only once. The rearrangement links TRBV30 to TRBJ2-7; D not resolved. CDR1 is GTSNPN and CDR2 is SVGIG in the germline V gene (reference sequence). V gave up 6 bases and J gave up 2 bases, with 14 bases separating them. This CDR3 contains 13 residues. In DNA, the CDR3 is TGTGCCTGTGTGGAGCGATCGACCTACGAGCAGTACTTC. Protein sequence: CACVERSTYEQYF. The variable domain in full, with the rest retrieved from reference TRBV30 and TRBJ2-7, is SQTIHQWPATLVQPVGSPLSLECTVEGTSNPNLYWYRQAAGRGLQLLFYSVGIGQISSEVPQNLSASRPQDRQFILSSKKLLLSDSGFYLCACVERSTYEQYFGPGTRLTVT.

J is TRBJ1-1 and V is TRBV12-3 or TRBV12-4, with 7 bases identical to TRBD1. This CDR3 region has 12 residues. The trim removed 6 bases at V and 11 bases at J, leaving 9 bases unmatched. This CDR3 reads CASSLSPRGAFF. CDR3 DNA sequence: TGTGCCAGCAGCCTTTCACCCAGGGGGGCTTTCTTT.

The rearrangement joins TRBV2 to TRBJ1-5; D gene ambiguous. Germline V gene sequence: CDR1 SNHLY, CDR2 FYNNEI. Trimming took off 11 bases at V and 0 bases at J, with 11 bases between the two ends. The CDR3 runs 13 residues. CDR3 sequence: CAGSRDSNQPQHF. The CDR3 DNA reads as TGTGCCGGATCACGGGATAGCAATCAGCCCCAGCATTTT. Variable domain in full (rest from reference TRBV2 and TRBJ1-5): EPEVTQTPSHQVTQMGQEVILRCVPISNHLYFYWYRQILGQKVEFLVSFYNNEISEKSEIFDDQFSVERPDGSNFTLKIRSTKLEDSAMYFCAGSRDSNQPQHFGDGTRLSIL.

CDR3 loop: CASSASGGTYNEQFF. The CDR3 nucleotides read TGTGCCAGCAGCGCCAGCGGGGGGACCTACAATGAGCAGTTCTTC. The chain couples TRBV9 to TRBJ2-1; 9 bases fit TRBD2. In germline, CDR1 is SGDLS, CDR2 YYNGEE. The CDR3 sequence is 15 residues long. V shed 3 bases, J shed 2 bases, and the junction held 3 bases outside the gene matches.

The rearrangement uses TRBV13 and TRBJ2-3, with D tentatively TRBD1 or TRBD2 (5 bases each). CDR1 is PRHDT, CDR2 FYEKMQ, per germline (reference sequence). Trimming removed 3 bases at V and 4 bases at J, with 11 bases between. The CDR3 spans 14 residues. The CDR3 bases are TGTGCCAGCAGCTTCCGGGACGGCCCAGATACGCAGTATTTT. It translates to CASSFRDGPDTQYF.

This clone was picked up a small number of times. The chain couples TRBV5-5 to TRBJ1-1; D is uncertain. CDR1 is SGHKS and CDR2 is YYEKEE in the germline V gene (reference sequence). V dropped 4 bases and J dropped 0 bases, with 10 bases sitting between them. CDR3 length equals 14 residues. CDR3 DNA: TGTGCCAGCAGCCTGACGGTCTTGAACACTGAAGCTTTCTTT. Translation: CASSLTVLNTEAFF. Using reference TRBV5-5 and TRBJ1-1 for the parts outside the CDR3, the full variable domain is DAGVTQSPTHLIKTRGQQVTLRCSPISGHKSVSWYQQVLGQGPQFIFQYYEKEERGRGNFPDRFSARQFPNYSSELNVNALLLGDSALYLCASSLTVLNTEAFFGQGTRLTVV.

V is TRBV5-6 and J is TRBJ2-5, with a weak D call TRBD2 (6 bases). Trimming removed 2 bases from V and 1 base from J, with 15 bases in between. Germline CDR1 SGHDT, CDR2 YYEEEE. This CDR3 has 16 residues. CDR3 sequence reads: CASSFKPGGLQETQYF. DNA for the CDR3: TGTGCCAGCAGCTTTAAACCCGGGGGACTCCAAGAGACCCAGTACTTC.